This TCR beta chain appears in the sequencing data of a study of human T cells and chemical hapten exposure. Time point: pre-sensitization, week 0. Treatment meaning: therapeutic diphenylcyclopropenone sensitization with weekly scalp DPC. This clonotype was seen repeatedly, ten times or more. Its antigen remains unknown. Whole-study findings and limits: Patch test scores rose with PT1 expanded TCR counts, a positive correlation.

TCRdb processed the RACE reads anew with MiXCR; each CDR3 protein has one entry. The sample records tens of thousands of distinct CDR3 sequences, about 9.2% being singletons. The V and J ends lost 1 base and 9 bases respectively, with 9 bases between them. This CDR3 is built from 13 residues. The germline V gene has CDR1 MGHRA and CDR2 YSYEKL. The gene calls are TRBV4-1 and TRBJ1-4; the D is unclear. The material sequenced was whole blood, taken in connection with sensitization to the hapten diphenylcyclopropenone (DPC). The source is a woman in her thirties or forties with alopecia areata. Some clones in this sample may be carry-over from other donors' samples. The CDR3 DNA follows: TGCGCCAGCAGCCAAGTCGGGTTTCAAAAACTGTTTTTT. This encodes CASSQVGFQKLFF.